These T cell receptor beta chains were read from a single sample in a study of T cell repertoires in cytomegalovirus infection. TCRdb ran MiXCR on the reads and lists one entry per CDR3 protein. The data contain approximately 180,000 distinct CDR3 sequences, 17% of them singletons. Material for sequencing was CD8+ T cells from PBMCs. The source is a human donor in good health (CMV status not recorded). Some clones in this sample may be carry-over from other donors' samples. Each CDR3 is given with its conserved first and last residue. Fields, in order: J gene, D gene, CDR3 length, V gene, clone size, CDR3 protein, CDR3 DNA. The D gene is left open where the match is weak. Expanded clones are given a class, and other clones once, few, many or no size at all.

>TRBJ1-6|NA|16|TRBV15|few
CATSRDKGRGDTPLHF
TGTGCCACCAGCAGAGATAAAGGACGCGGAGATACACCCCTCCACTTT
>TRBJ1-2|NA|13|TRBV7-3|few
CASSLRVGDGYTF
TGTGCCAGCAGCTTAAGAGTAGGGGATGGCTACACCTTC
>TRBJ2-3|NA|13|TRBV6-2/TRBV6-3|NA
CASSYSFTDTQYF
TGTGCCAGCAGTTACAGTTTCACAGATACGCAGTATTTT
>TRBJ2-7|TRBD1|14|TRBV7-6|few
CASSLGTGFYEQYF
TGTGCCAGCAGCCTAGGGACAGGGTTCTACGAGCAGTACTTC
>TRBJ1-2|TRBD1|15|TRBV28|few
CASTFPGQANYGYTF
TGTGCCAGCACCTTCCCGGGACAGGCTAACTATGGCTACACCTTC
>TRBJ2-3|TRBD2|17|TRBV6-5|NA
CASSSLAAGGPKDTQYF
TGTGCCAGCAGTTCCCTTGCGGCGGGGGGGCCCAAAGATACGCAGTATTTT
>TRBJ2-6|NA|19|TRBV9|few
CASSVSEAPRISGANVLTF
TGTGCCAGCAGCGTATCTGAAGCTCCCCGTATTTCTGGGGCCAACGTCCTGACTTTC
>TRBJ2-7|NA|13|TRBV7-9|few
CASSSHVAYEQYF
TGTGCCAGCAGCTCACACGTTGCCTACGAGCAGTACTTC
>TRBJ1-6|TRBD1|17|TRBV3-1|NA
CASSPRVSGQGPSPLHF
TGTGCCAGCAGCCCCAGAGTCTCGGGACAGGGTCCCTCACCCCTCCACTTT
>TRBJ2-3|NA|16|TRBV7-9|few
CASSLTGAGEIHTQYF
TGTGCCAGCAGCTTGACGGGGGCGGGGGAAATTCATACGCAGTATTTT